Listed here are 25 T cell receptor beta chains from one sample, sequenced in a study of radiotherapy plus CTLA-4 blockade in lung cancer. This table comes from immunoSEQ multiplex PCR, and its TCRdb copy is limited to in-frame clones, with some not included. In the table there are 75,000 to 80,000 clones, around nine tenths of which are singletons. Specimen: peripheral blood, collected from a patient treated with radiotherapy plus ipilimumab. The receptors come from a human donor with non-small cell lung cancer who had stable disease on radiotherapy plus ipilimumab.

This clone was recorded only once. The gene calls are TRBV21-1 and TRBJ2-5. TRBV21-1 has pseudogene status. The CDR3 has 19 amino acids. CDR3 loop: CASSKANTDHSFYQETQYF. For the CDR3, the DNA is TGTGCCAGCAGCAAAGCGAACACGGACCATTCATTTTACCAAGAGACCCAGTACTTC.

The chain is built from TRBV11-3 and TRBJ2-3, with no clear D. Trimming removed 0 bases at V and 3 bases at J, with 13 bases between. The CDR3 contains 16 residues. Germline V gene lookup returns CDR1 SGHNT and CDR2 YENEEA. CDR3 nucleotides: TGTGCCAGCAGCTTAGATGGGCCAGCGACGACAGATACGCAGTATTTT. Translating it yields CASSLDGPATTDTQYF.

This clone showed up just once. Here the CDR3 DNA reads TGTGCCAGCAGCAATATCAGGGGTCCTCCTATGAACACTGAAGCTTTCTTT. Its protein is CASSNIRGPPMNTEAFF. V and J are TRBV21-1 and TRBJ1-1; TRBD1 is the table's D call, not checked against the DNA. TRBV21-1 is a known pseudogene. There are 17 residues in the CDR3.

The chain links TRBV30 to TRBJ1-5, with D possibly TRBD1 on 5 matching bases. This CDR3 contains 15 residues. Trimming took 0 bases from V and 5 from J, leaving 14 bases between them. CDR1 and CDR2 from the germline V gene are GTSNPN and SVGIG (reference sequence). CDR3 in amino acids: CAWSVPWGEDQPQHF. The CDR3 region has the DNA TGTGCCTGGAGTGTACCATGGGGGGAAGATCAGCCCCAGCATTTT.

J is TRBJ2-7 and V is TRBV5-6, with a possible D match to TRBD1 (6 bases). The length of the CDR3 is 13 residues. V lost 4 bases to trimming and J lost 7 bases, with 15 bases between them. Germline CDR1 and CDR2: SGHDT and YYEEEE. Here the CDR3 DNA reads TGTGCCAGCAGCCAAGACAGGCGGTGGGAGCAGTACTTC. Translated: CASSQDRRWEQYF.

V usage is TRBV5-4 and J usage is TRBJ1-3; TRBD1 might be the D (6 bases). Germline V gives CDR1 SGHNT, CDR2 YYREEE (reference sequence). The CDR3 is 15 amino acids. V was pared by 2 bases and J by 2 bases, with 11 bases between. Here the CDR3 DNA reads TGTGCCAGCAGCTTTGGGGGGCAAGCTGGAAACACCATATATTTT. It yields the protein CASSFGGQAGNTIYF.

CDR3 loop: CASSVEEGTLQTQYF. The DNA of the CDR3 is TGTGCCAGCAGCGTAGAGGAGGGGACTCTCCAGACCCAGTACTTC. The chain employs TRBV9 and TRBJ2-5; tentative D call: TRBD2 (6 bases). The CDR3 runs to 15 residues. CDR1 is SGDLS and CDR2 is YYNGEE in the germline V gene. Trimming removed 0 bases at V and 6 bases at J, with 15 bases between. The variable domain in full, with the rest retrieved from reference TRBV9 and TRBJ2-5, is DSGVTQTPKHLITATGQRVTLRCSPRSGDLSVYWYQQSLDQGLQFLIQYYNGEERAKGNILERFSAQQFPDLHSELNLSSLELGDSALYFCASSVEEGTLQTQYFGPGTRLLVL.

CDR3 protein: CASGGGPTDTQYF. The CDR3 DNA reads as TGCGCCAGCGGGGGGGGGCCCACAGATACGCAGTATTTT. The rearrangement links TRBV5-1 to TRBJ2-3; possible D gene TRBD2, 7 bases. This CDR3 has 13 amino acids. Trimming took 7 bases from V and 2 from J, leaving 11 bases between them. Germline V gives CDR1 SGHRS, CDR2 YFSETQ.

The chain combines TRBV19 with TRBJ1-3, with unresolved D. The CDR3 spans 17 residues. The germline gives CDR1 LNHDA, CDR2 SQIVND (reference sequence). Trimming took 6 bases from V and 0 from J, leaving 18 bases between them. In nucleotides, the CDR3 is TGTGCCAGTAGCCATCCCGGCTCGCCTTCCTCTGGAAACACCATATATTTT. Translating it yields CASSHPGSPSSGNTIYF.

This clone was counted a single time. The rearrangement links TRBV29-1 to TRBJ2-7; 8 bases match TRBD2. The J segment lost 0 bases and the V segment lost 4 bases, leaving 2 bases of the junction unmatched. Germline values: CDR1 SQVTM, CDR2 ANQGSEA. The CDR3 has 13 amino acids. CDR3 sequence reads: CSVAGGSSYEQYF. CDR3 bases: TGCAGCGTTGCGGGGGGGAGCTCCTACGAGCAGTACTTC.

The chain recombines TRBV2 with TRBJ1-1; TRBD1 is a possible D gene (6 bases). The CDR3 loop spans 14 amino acids. V lost 6 bases and J lost 5, with 16 bases in between. Looked up from germline, CDR1 is SNHLY and CDR2 is FYNNEI. CDR3 region: CASRIIRGGTEAFF. The CDR3 bases are TGTGCCAGCAGGATCATCAGGGGAGGTACTGAAGCTTTCTTT.

This clone was detected only a few times. The chain employs TRBV5-8 and TRBJ2-2; either TRBD1 or TRBD2 may fit D (5 bases each). Trimming cost V 5 bases and J 4 bases, with 12 bases left between them. The CDR3 consists of 14 residues. Germline CDR1 reads SGHTS; CDR2 reads YDEGEE. Here the CDR3 DNA reads TGTGCCAGCAGGGGGGAGATCGTCACCGGGGAGCTGTTTTTT. The encoded protein is CASRGEIVTGELFF. Full variable domain (remainder filled in from reference TRBV5-8 and TRBJ2-2): EAGVTQSPTHLIKTRGQQATLRCSPISGHTSVYWYQQALGLGLQFLLWYDEGEERNRGNFPPRFSGRQFPNYSSELNVNALELEDSALYLCASRGEIVTGELFFGEGSRLTVL.

V is TRBV11-2 and J is TRBJ2-2, with TRBD2 identical over 7 bases. In germline, CDR1 is SGHAT, CDR2 FQNNGV. The V and J ends lost 6 bases and 6 bases, in that order; junction bases with no gene match: 4. This CDR3 has 13 amino acids. In nucleotides, the CDR3 is TGTGCCAGCAGTGGGACTATGGCCGGGGAGCTGTTTTTT. As protein: CASSGTMAGELFF.

The genes are TRBV6-5 and TRBJ2-1; unclear D gene. Germline V gene data show CDR1 as MNHEY and CDR2 as SVGAGI. With 6 bases removed from V and 0 bases from J, the gap between germline ends came to 12 bases. This CDR3 is built from 15 residues. Written as DNA, the CDR3 is TGTGCCAGCAGCCCCACAGCGAGCTCCTACAATGAGCAGTTCTTC. Translating it yields CASSPTASSYNEQFF.

V is TRBV2 and J is TRBJ2-2; 7 bases are shared with TRBD1. The CDR3 is 14 amino acids. CDR1 and CDR2 (germline): SNHLY, FYNNEI. J was trimmed by 7 bases and V by 4 bases; bases with no gene match: 6. CDR3 region: CASSGEQGIGELFF. The CDR3 DNA follows: TGTGCCAGCAGTGGGGAACAGGGGATCGGGGAGCTGTTTTTT. Full variable domain (missing parts from reference TRBV2 and TRBJ2-2): EPEVTQTPSHQVTQMGQEVILRCVPISNHLYFYWYRQILGQKVEFLVSFYNNEISEKSEIFDDQFSVERPDGSNFTLKIRSTKLEDSAMYFCASSGEQGIGELFFGEGSRLTVL.

CDR3 DNA sequence: TGTGCCAGCTCACTAGAGGCTTTTGGAAACACCATATATTTT. This gives the protein CASSLEAFGNTIYF. The chain links TRBV18 to TRBJ1-3; no clear D gene. Trimming left V 4 bases short and J 3 bases short, with 10 bases between. Germline values: CDR1 KGHSH, CDR2 LQKENI. The CDR3 has 14 residues.

The chain combines TRBV9 with TRBJ2-7, with D tentatively TRBD1 (6 bases). The CDR3 runs 14 residues. Trimming left V 0 bases short and J 3 bases short, with 10 bases between. Germline V gene sequence: CDR1 SGDLS, CDR2 YYNGEE. In nucleotides, the CDR3 is TGTGCCAGCAGCGTAGCAGGGGCGAGCTACGAGCAGTACTTC. The encoded protein is CASSVAGASYEQYF.

The chain employs TRBV4-2 and TRBJ2-7, with TRBD2 matching 7 bases. CDR3 length equals 13 residues. The V and J ends lost 2 bases and 3 bases, in that order; junction bases with no gene match: 1. CDR1 is LGHNA and CDR2 is YNFKEQ in the germline V gene. The CDR3 region has the DNA TGTGCCAGCAGCCAATCTAGCGGCTACGAGCAGTACTTC. Its translation is CASSQSSGYEQYF.

This chain uses TRBV16 with TRBJ1-6; TRBD1 matches at 8 bases. This CDR3 contains 15 residues. Trimming cost V 2 bases and J 9 bases; bases outside gene matches: 6. Per the germline V gene, CDR1 is KGHSY and CDR2 is FQNENV. The CDR3 loop reads CASSQRTGIGSPLHF. The CDR3 DNA follows: TGTGCCAGCAGCCAAAGGACAGGGATTGGTTCACCCCTCCACTTT.

This CDR3 is CASSFSYEQYF. CDR3 in DNA: TGTGCCAGCAGTTTCTCCTACGAGCAGTACTTC. The rearrangement links TRBV6-6 to TRBJ2-7; D gene unclear. The CDR3 sequence is 11 residues long. Trimming removed 4 bases at V and 0 bases at J, with 1 base between. Germline values: CDR1 MNHNY, CDR2 SVGAGI (reference sequence).

This rearrangement joins TRBV5-1 to TRBJ2-5; a weak D match, TRBD2 (5 bases). The germline gives CDR1 SGHRS, CDR2 YFSETQ. Trimming stripped 0 bases from V and 5 bases from J, with 14 bases between. This CDR3 contains 15 residues. The CDR3 DNA follows: TGCGCCAGCAGCTTGGTTGTGGACTCTCAGGAGACCCAGTACTTC. It encodes CASSLVVDSQETQYF.

In this sample, this clone turned up once. The rearrangement joins TRBV6-5 to TRBJ1-5; D ambiguous. The germline CDR1 and CDR2 sequences are MNHEY and SVGAGI. Trimming shortened V by 0 bases and J by 4 bases, and 10 bases separated the two germline ends. The CDR3 has 15 residues. The CDR3 loop is CASSYSLQANQPQHF. The CDR3 DNA reads as TGTGCCAGCAGTTACTCGCTGCAAGCAAATCAGCCCCAGCATTTT.

The V call is TRBV5-6, the J call TRBJ2-7; D is perhaps TRBD1 (6 bases). The V and J ends lost 6 bases and 4 bases respectively, with 17 bases between them. The CDR3 spans 14 residues. Germline V gives CDR1 SGHDT, CDR2 YYEEEE. The CDR3 loop is CASIKQGMKYEQYF. Here the CDR3 DNA reads TGTGCCAGCATCAAACAGGGAATGAAATACGAGCAGTACTTC.

The chain links TRBV27 to TRBJ1-2, with D unclear. The CDR3 has 13 amino acids. Germline CDR1 MNHEY, CDR2 SMNVEV (reference sequence). Deletions cut 4 bases from V and 2 bases from J, with 8 bases between. Here the CDR3 DNA reads TGTGCCAGCAGTTCCGTCGGAAACTATGGCTACACCTTC. This gives the protein CASSSVGNYGYTF.

The rearrangement uses TRBV28 and TRBJ2-7, with 8 bases identical to TRBD2. Germline loops: CDR1 MDHEN, CDR2 SYDVKM. Trimming removed 3 bases from V and 1 base from J; junction bases left unmatched: 5. This CDR3 region has 15 residues. In nucleotides, the CDR3 is TGTGCCAGCAGTTTGGGAGGGACTAGGTCCTACGAGCAGTACTTC. As protein: CASSLGGTRSYEQYF.